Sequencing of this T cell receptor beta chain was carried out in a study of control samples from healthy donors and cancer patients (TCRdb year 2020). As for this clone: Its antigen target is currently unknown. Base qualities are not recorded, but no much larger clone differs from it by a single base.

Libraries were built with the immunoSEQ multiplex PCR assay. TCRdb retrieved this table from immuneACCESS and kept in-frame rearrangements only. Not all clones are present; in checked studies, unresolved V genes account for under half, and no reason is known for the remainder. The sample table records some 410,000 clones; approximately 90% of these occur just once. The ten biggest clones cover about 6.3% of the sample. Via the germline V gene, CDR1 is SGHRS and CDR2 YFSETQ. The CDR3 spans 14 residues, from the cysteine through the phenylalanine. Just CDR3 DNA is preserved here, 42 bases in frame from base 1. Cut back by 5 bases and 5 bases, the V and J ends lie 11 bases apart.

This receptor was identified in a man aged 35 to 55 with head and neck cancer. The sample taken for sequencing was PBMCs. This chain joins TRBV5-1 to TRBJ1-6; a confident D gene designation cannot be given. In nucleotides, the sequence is TGCGCCAGCAGATTCGCGGGTGATAATTCACCCCTCCACTTT. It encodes CASRFAGDNSPLHF.